These T cell receptor beta chains were read from a single sample in a study of esophageal squamous cell carcinoma under preoperative chemotherapy. MiXCR, run by TCRdb on the PCR reads, gives a single entry per CDR3 protein. The repertoire holds 9,000 to 9,500 distinct CDR3 sequences, with under 55% as singletons. This sample was gathered from a patient given preoperative chemotherapy. Source of these receptors: a human donor with esophageal squamous cell carcinoma. The donor label of this sample is uncertain. Each CDR3 is given with its conserved first and last residue. The D gene is left open where the match is weak. Clone size, where shown, is once, few, many, or a class for clones that have expanded.

v_call: TRBV3-1
j_call: TRBJ2-1
clone_size: NA
d_call: TRBD2
cdr3_nt: TGTGCCAGCAGCCATACTAGCGAAACCTACGAGCAGTTCTTC
cdr3_aa: CASSHTSETYEQFF

v_call: TRBV10-3
j_call: TRBJ2-3
clone_size: NA
d_call: NA
cdr3_nt: TGTGCCATCAGTGAGGGTGGAGACACAGATACGCAGTATTTT
cdr3_aa: CAISEGGDTDTQYF

v_call: TRBV7-2
j_call: TRBJ2-5
clone_size: once
d_call: TRBD2
cdr3_nt: TGTGCGGGGAGCGGGGGGGGTGCAGGAGAGACCCAGTACTTC
cdr3_aa: CAGSGGGAGETQYF

v_call: TRBV6-1
j_call: TRBJ1-2
clone_size: many
d_call: NA
cdr3_nt: TGTGCCAGCCGGGCCGGGCCATACTATGGCTACACCTTC
cdr3_aa: CASRAGPYYGYTF

v_call: TRBV20-1
j_call: TRBJ2-1
clone_size: NA
d_call: NA
cdr3_nt: TGCAGTGCTAGCCGGGACGGTTCCTACAATGAGCAGTTCTTC
cdr3_aa: CSASRDGSYNEQFF

v_call: TRBV5-6
j_call: TRBJ2-3
clone_size: NA
d_call: TRBD1
cdr3_nt: TGTGCCAGCAGCTTGACGAGGGACAGGGCTTCAGATACGCAGTATTTT
cdr3_aa: CASSLTRDRASDTQYF

v_call: TRBV6-5
j_call: TRBJ2-3
clone_size: NA
d_call: TRBD2
cdr3_nt: TGTGCCAGCAGTTTGGGGGGAGGGGCGCGAGTGGGAGAGACGCAGTATTTC
cdr3_aa: CASSLGGGARVGETQYF

v_call: TRBV5-4
j_call: TRBJ2-5
clone_size: many
d_call: NA
cdr3_nt: TGTGCCAGCAGCTTGGACGACAGCGACCAACAAGAGACCCAGTACTTC
cdr3_aa: CASSLDDSDQQETQYF

v_call: TRBV6-5
j_call: TRBJ1-2
clone_size: NA
d_call: NA
cdr3_nt: TGTGCCAGCAGTCACAGGGATGGCGGCTACACCTTC
cdr3_aa: CASSHRDGGYTF

v_call: TRBV12-3/TRBV12-4
j_call: TRBJ2-3
clone_size: NA
d_call: NA
cdr3_nt: TGTGCCGGGGGGCTAGGGGGGGCTGGCACAGAGACGCAGTATTTT
cdr3_aa: CAGGLGGAGTETQYF

v_call: TRBV6-5
j_call: TRBJ2-3
clone_size: NA
d_call: TRBD1
cdr3_nt: TGTGCCAGCAGTTTACAGGGGGCAGATACGCAGTATTTT
cdr3_aa: CASSLQGADTQYF

v_call: TRBV20-1
j_call: TRBJ2-7
clone_size: NA
d_call: TRBD2
cdr3_nt: TGCAGTGTTCCTCTCGGGGGGGAGCAGTACTTC
cdr3_aa: CSVPLGGEQYF

v_call: TRBV7-8
j_call: TRBJ2-3
clone_size: NA
d_call: NA
cdr3_nt: TGTGTCAGCATCCTGACTGGGCCCACCGGGAAGCAGTATTTT
cdr3_aa: CVSILTGPTGKQYF

v_call: TRBV6-2/TRBV6-3
j_call: TRBJ2-6
clone_size: NA
d_call: TRBD1
cdr3_nt: TGTGCCAGCAGCACAGGGGCTGGGGCCAACGTCCTGACTTTC
cdr3_aa: CASSTGAGANVLTF

v_call: TRBV20-1
j_call: TRBJ2-3
clone_size: few
d_call: NA
cdr3_nt: TGCAGTGCCCCTGGAGGCGGCCCGACAGATACGCAGTATTTT
cdr3_aa: CSAPGGGPTDTQYF

v_call: TRBV27
j_call: TRBJ2-1
clone_size: many
d_call: TRBD2
cdr3_nt: TGTGCCAGCAGTCCCGCTCGGACTAGCGGGACTCTGCTCTTC
cdr3_aa: CASSPARTSGTLLF

v_call: TRBV30
j_call: TRBJ2-3
clone_size: NA
d_call: NA
cdr3_nt: TGTGCCTGGACACAAGGAGGGACAGATACGCAGTATTTT
cdr3_aa: CAWTQGGTDTQYF

v_call: TRBV6-4
j_call: TRBJ1-2
clone_size: NA
d_call: TRBD1
cdr3_nt: TGTGCCAGCAGCCCCGGCGGACAGGGGATCCCCTACACCTTC
cdr3_aa: CASSPGGQGIPYTF

v_call: TRBV6-5
j_call: TRBJ2-7
clone_size: many
d_call: NA
cdr3_nt: TGTGCCAGCAGTTCCAACTCCTACGAGCAGTACTTC
cdr3_aa: CASSSNSYEQYF

v_call: TRBV2
j_call: TRBJ2-2
clone_size: many
d_call: TRBD2
cdr3_nt: TGTGCCATTCCACGACCGCACCCCTATAGCGGGAGGTGGACCGGGGAGCTGTTTTTT
cdr3_aa: CAIPRPHPYSGRWTGELFF

v_call: TRBV6-1
j_call: TRBJ2-2
clone_size: NA
d_call: NA
cdr3_nt: TGTGCCAGCGGCGAGGGGGTCACCGGGGAGCTGTTTTTT
cdr3_aa: CASGEGVTGELFF

v_call: TRBV12-3/TRBV12-4
j_call: TRBJ2-1
clone_size: few
d_call: TRBD2
cdr3_nt: TGTGCCAGCAGTTTCGGGACTACCCCCTTCTTC
cdr3_aa: CASSFGTTPFF

v_call: TRBV7-8
j_call: TRBJ2-3
clone_size: NA
d_call: TRBD2
cdr3_nt: TGTGCCAGCAGCTTAGGGGGAGCGGGAGCGGAAGAGAAGCAGTATTTT
cdr3_aa: CASSLGGAGAEEKQYF

v_call: TRBV27
j_call: TRBJ2-7
clone_size: NA
d_call: NA
cdr3_nt: TGTGCCAGCAGCCCGGGATGGGGGGGGGGGCTAGAAGATACGCAGTACTTC
cdr3_aa: CASSPGWGGGLEDTQYF

v_call: TRBV3-1
j_call: TRBJ2-5
clone_size: few
d_call: TRBD2
cdr3_nt: TGTGCCAGCAGCCAAGGACTAGCGGCCAATGAGCAGTACTTC
cdr3_aa: CASSQGLAANEQYF

v_call: TRBV4-1
j_call: TRBJ2-4
clone_size: many
d_call: NA
cdr3_nt: TGCGCCAGCAGCCAAGATTTCGGACAGCCTGGAGGAAACATTCAGTACTTC
cdr3_aa: CASSQDFGQPGGNIQYF

v_call: TRBV4-1
j_call: TRBJ2-7
clone_size: NA
d_call: TRBD1
cdr3_nt: TGCGCCAGCAGCCAAGCGCTTGGACAGGGGGACGAGCAGTACTTC
cdr3_aa: CASSQALGQGDEQYF

v_call: TRBV6-1
j_call: TRBJ2-7
clone_size: few
d_call: TRBD2
cdr3_nt: TGTGCCAGCAGTGATGTAGCGGGAGTGGGCTACGAGCAGTACTTC
cdr3_aa: CASSDVAGVGYEQYF

v_call: TRBV12-3/TRBV12-4
j_call: TRBJ2-1
clone_size: many
d_call: NA
cdr3_nt: TGTGCCAGCAGTTTCGGCAATGAGCAGTTCTTC
cdr3_aa: CASSFGNEQFF

v_call: TRBV12-3/TRBV12-4
j_call: TRBJ2-5
clone_size: medium-sized
d_call: TRBD1
cdr3_nt: TGTGCCAGCAGGCCGGGACAGGGGCCTAGTGAGCAGTACTTC
cdr3_aa: CASRPGQGPSEQYF

v_call: TRBV12-3/TRBV12-4
j_call: TRBJ2-3
clone_size: NA
d_call: NA
cdr3_nt: TGTGCGGGCAGTGGGGGTCCTAACACAGATACGCAGTATTTC
cdr3_aa: CAGSGGPNTDTQYF

v_call: TRBV6-1
j_call: TRBJ1-4
clone_size: NA
d_call: NA
cdr3_nt: TGTGCCAGCAAGGGCGTGCCTAATGAAAAACTGTTTTTT
cdr3_aa: CASKGVPNEKLFF

v_call: TRBV3-1
j_call: TRBJ2-7
clone_size: few
d_call: NA
cdr3_nt: TGTGCCAGCAGCCAAGAGATCAGCGGGTGGAACGAGCAGTACTTC
cdr3_aa: CASSQEISGWNEQYF

v_call: TRBV12-3/TRBV12-4
j_call: TRBJ1-5
clone_size: many
d_call: NA
cdr3_nt: TGTGCCAGCAGCGAATTAATAGGACAGCCCCAGCATTTT
cdr3_aa: CASSELIGQPQHF

v_call: TRBV12-5
j_call: TRBJ1-4
clone_size: NA
d_call: TRBD1
cdr3_nt: TGTGCTAGTGGTTTGCTAGGGACAGGGATTGCAACTAATGAAAAACTGTTTTTT
cdr3_aa: CASGLLGTGIATNEKLFF

v_call: TRBV6-1
j_call: TRBJ2-3
clone_size: NA
d_call: NA
cdr3_nt: TGTGCCAGCAGTGAAGAGGGGCTGGGGATCACAGATACGCAGTATTTC
cdr3_aa: CASSEEGLGITDTQYF

v_call: TRBV7-2
j_call: TRBJ2-3
clone_size: NA
d_call: NA
cdr3_nt: TGTGCCAGCAGCTTAATGTTGACCGATGAGCAGTTTTTT
cdr3_aa: CASSLMLTDEQFF

v_call: TRBV6-5
j_call: TRBJ2-3
clone_size: many
d_call: TRBD2
cdr3_nt: TGTGCCAGCAGTTACGGAGCGGGAGACACAGATACGCAGTATTTT
cdr3_aa: CASSYGAGDTDTQYF

v_call: TRBV30
j_call: TRBJ1-1
clone_size: NA
d_call: TRBD1
cdr3_nt: TGTGCCTGGAGGATAACAGGGGGCTTAGCTGAAGCTTTCTTT
cdr3_aa: CAWRITGGLAEAFF

v_call: TRBV6-1
j_call: TRBJ1-5
clone_size: few
d_call: NA
cdr3_nt: TGTGCCAGCAGTCGGTGGGCAGTCTCATCGGAGCAGCCCCAGCATTTT
cdr3_aa: CASSRWAVSSEQPQHF

v_call: TRBV19
j_call: TRBJ2-7
clone_size: many
d_call: TRBD2
cdr3_nt: TGTGCCAGTAGTTCCTCGTCTAGCGGGAGGGAGCAGTACTTC
cdr3_aa: CASSSSSSGREQYF

v_call: TRBV11-3
j_call: TRBJ2-1
clone_size: medium-sized
d_call: TRBD2
cdr3_nt: TGTGCCAGCAGCTACGGGAGGGGAGCGGATAGGGATGAGCAGTTCTTC
cdr3_aa: CASSYGRGADRDEQFF

v_call: TRBV12-3/TRBV12-4
j_call: TRBJ2-3
clone_size: many
d_call: NA
cdr3_nt: TGTGCCAGCAGTTGGAGCCCTCGGGGAGATACGCAGTATTTT
cdr3_aa: CASSWSPRGDTQYF

v_call: TRBV6-1
j_call: TRBJ2-4
clone_size: NA
d_call: NA
cdr3_nt: TGTGGCAGGGGTGACGGGGCAGGGGGGAAAAAGATTCAGTACTTC
cdr3_aa: CGRGDGAGGKKIQYF

v_call: TRBV11-2
j_call: TRBJ1-1
clone_size: NA
d_call: NA
cdr3_nt: TGTGCCAGCAGCTTTGGGAACACTGAAGCTTTCTTT
cdr3_aa: CASSFGNTEAFF

v_call: TRBV7-2
j_call: TRBJ2-5
clone_size: large
d_call: TRBD2
cdr3_nt: TGTGCCAGCAGCCCGACCCTGGGACTAGAGCAGTACTTC
cdr3_aa: CASSPTLGLEQYF

v_call: TRBV6-1
j_call: TRBJ2-4
clone_size: NA
d_call: TRBD2
cdr3_nt: TGTGCCAGCAGGCCGGACCGGGGGGGTGCCAAAAACATTCAGTACTTC
cdr3_aa: CASRPDRGGAKNIQYF

v_call: TRBV11-3
j_call: TRBJ2-3
clone_size: NA
d_call: TRBD1
cdr3_nt: TGTGCCAGCAGCGACCGGGACAGGGGTCTTTTAGCCTCAGATACGCAGTATTTT
cdr3_aa: CASSDRDRGLLASDTQYF

v_call: TRBV10-2
j_call: TRBJ2-3
clone_size: many
d_call: TRBD2
cdr3_nt: TGCGCCAGCAGCTCTCAGCGGGAGCGGAGCACAGATACGCAGTATTTT
cdr3_aa: CASSSQRERSTDTQYF

v_call: TRBV6-1
j_call: TRBJ2-3
clone_size: once
d_call: TRBD2
cdr3_nt: TGTGCCAGCAGTGGAACTAGCGGTACGCAGTATTTT
cdr3_aa: CASSGTSGTQYF

v_call: TRBV6-1
j_call: TRBJ2-5
clone_size: many
d_call: NA
cdr3_nt: TGTGCCAGCAGTGAGACACGGTACCAAGAGACCCAGTACTTC
cdr3_aa: CASSETRYQETQYF

v_call: TRBV6-1
j_call: TRBJ2-2
clone_size: once
d_call: NA
cdr3_nt: TGTGCCAGCGGGAGGGGGGCTGGGTTGGCCGGGGAGCTGTTTTTT
cdr3_aa: CASGRGAGLAGELFF